These 3 T cell receptor beta chains originate from one sample sequenced in a study of human T cells and chemical hapten exposure. Indicated time point: patch test 3, about 24 weeks after DPC sensitization. Treatment indicated: therapeutic diphenylcyclopropenone sensitization with weekly scalp DPC. MiXCR, applied by TCRdb to the RACE reads, yields one record per CDR3 protein. The sample holds approximately 110,000 distinct CDR3 sequences, under 40% seen once. The sequencing here drew on whole blood, taken in connection with sensitization to the hapten diphenylcyclopropenone (DPC). These receptors were obtained from a man aged 35 to 55 with alopecia areata. Some clones in this sample may be carry-over from other donors' samples.

This clonotype was found a few times. This chain connects TRBV19 to TRBJ2-2; D unclear. The germline CDR1 and CDR2 sequences are LNHDA and SQIVND (reference sequence). Between the trimmed V and J ends, which lost 6 bases and 0 bases, there was a span of 11 bases. This CDR3 is 15 amino acids long. The CDR3 nucleotides read TGTGCCAGTAGGCCGCGGCTAGCGAACACCGGGGAGCTGTTTTTT. Translating gives CASRPRLANTGELFF.

This clonotype showed up just a few times. The chain employs TRBV2 and TRBJ2-3; TRBD2 aligns across 10 bases. This CDR3 has 15 amino acids. Per the germline V gene, CDR1 is SNHLY and CDR2 is FYNNEI. After removal of 1 base from V and 5 bases from J, the junction contained 3 bases not matched to a gene. The CDR3 DNA reads TGTGCCAGCAGTGAAGTGGTAGCGGGAGGAGATACGCAGTATTTT. The encoded protein is CASSEVVAGGDTQYF.

In its sample, this clonotype was seen a few times. This chain links TRBV20-1 with TRBJ2-2; 9 nucleotides line up with TRBD1. Germline-derived CDR1 and CDR2 are DFQATT and SNEGSKA (reference sequence). V lost 5 bases and J lost 7; bases outside the gene matches: 5. The CDR3 totals 13 residues. This CDR3 is CSALQGASGELFF. CDR3 coding DNA: TGCAGTGCTTTACAGGGGGCGAGCGGGGAGCTGTTTTTT.